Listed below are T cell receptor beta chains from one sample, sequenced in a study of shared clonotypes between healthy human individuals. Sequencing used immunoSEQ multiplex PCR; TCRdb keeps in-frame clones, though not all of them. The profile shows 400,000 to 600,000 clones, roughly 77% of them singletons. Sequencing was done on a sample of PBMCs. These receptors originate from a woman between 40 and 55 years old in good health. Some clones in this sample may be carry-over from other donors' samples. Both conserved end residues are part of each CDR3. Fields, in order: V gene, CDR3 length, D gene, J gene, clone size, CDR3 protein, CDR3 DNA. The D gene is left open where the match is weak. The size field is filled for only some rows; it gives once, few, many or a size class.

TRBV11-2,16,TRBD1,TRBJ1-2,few,CASSPEGYRGVSGYTF,TGTGCCAGCAGCCCAGAGGGGTACAGGGGGGTCTCTGGCTACACCTTC
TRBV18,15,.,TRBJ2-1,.,CASSPGLTIYNEQFF,TGTGCCAGCTCACCGGGACTGACCATCTACAATGAGCAGTTCTTC
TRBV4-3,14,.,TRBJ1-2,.,CASSPLAGIYGYTF,TGCGCCAGCAGCCCCCTTGCGGGGATCTATGGCTACACCTTC
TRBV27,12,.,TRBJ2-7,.,CASSTGLGEQYF,TGTGCCAGCAGCACAGGTCTCGGGGAGCAGTACTTC
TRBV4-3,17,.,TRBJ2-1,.,CASSQEPGEGTYNEQFF,TGCGCCAGCAGCCAGGAGCCCGGAGAAGGGACCTACAATGAGCAGTTCTTC
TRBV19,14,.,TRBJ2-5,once,CASSMGRPPETQYF,TGTGCCAGTAGTATGGGGAGGCCGCCGGAGACCCAGTACTTC
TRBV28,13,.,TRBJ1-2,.,CASTPGGHGGYTF,TGTGCCAGCACTCCCGGCGGGCACGGTGGCTACACCTTC
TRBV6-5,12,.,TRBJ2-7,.,CASGYSSYEQYF,TGTGCCAGCGGGTATAGCTCCTACGAGCAGTACTTC
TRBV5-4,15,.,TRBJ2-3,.,CASSPRLTGADTQYF,TGTGCCAGCAGCCCCAGACTAACGGGTGCAGATACGCAGTATTTT
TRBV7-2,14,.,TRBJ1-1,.,CASSLGLGGSEAFF,TGTGCCAGCAGCTTAGGACTTGGCGGCTCTGAAGCTTTCTTT
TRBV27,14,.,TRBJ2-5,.,CASSSWGPQETQYF,TGTGCCAGCAGTAGCTGGGGGCCTCAAGAGACCCAGTACTTC
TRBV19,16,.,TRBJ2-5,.,CASSIEARGYQETQYF,TGTGCCAGTAGTATAGAGGCCAGGGGTTACCAAGAGACCCAGTACTTC
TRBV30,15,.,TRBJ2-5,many,CAWSVLGHGQETQYF,TGTGCCTGGAGTGTACTCGGACACGGCCAAGAGACCCAGTACTTC
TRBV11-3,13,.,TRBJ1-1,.,CASSFAGNTEAFF,TGTGCCAGCAGCTTCGCGGGGAACACTGAAGCTTTCTTT
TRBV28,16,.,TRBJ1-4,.,CASRITLARGNEKLFF,TGTGCCAGCAGAATTACCCTGGCGCGGGGTAATGAAAAACTGTTTTTT
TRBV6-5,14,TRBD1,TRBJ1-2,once,CASSRTGQGGGYTF,TGTGCCAGCAGTCGGACGGGACAGGGTGGTGGCTACACCTTC
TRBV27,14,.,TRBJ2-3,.,CASSLWRGADTQYF,TGTGCCAGCAGTTTGTGGCGAGGGGCAGATACGCAGTATTTT
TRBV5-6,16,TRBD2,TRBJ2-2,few,CASSLEGLARVGELFF,TGTGCCAGCAGCTTGGAGGGACTAGCCCGGGTCGGGGAGCTGTTTTTT
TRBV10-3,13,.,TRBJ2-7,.,CAISEFLGYEQYF,TGTGCCATCAGTGAGTTCCTGGGGTACGAGCAGTACTTC
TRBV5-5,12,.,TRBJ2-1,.,CASTRGDNEQFF,TGTGCCAGCACCCGCGGGGACAATGAGCAGTTCTTC
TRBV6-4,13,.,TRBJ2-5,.,CASSGQRGETQYF,TGTGCCAGCAGTGGCCAAAGGGGAGAGACCCAGTACTTC
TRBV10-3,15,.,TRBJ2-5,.,CAIRQGRQSQETQYF,TGTGCCATCAGGCAGGGAAGGCAGTCCCAAGAGACCCAGTACTTC
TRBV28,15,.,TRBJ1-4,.,CASSLGGQENEKLFF,TGTGCCAGCAGTTTAGGGGGTCAGGAGAATGAAAAACTGTTTTTT
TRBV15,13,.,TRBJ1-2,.,CATSRGMIYGYTF,TGTGCCACCAGCAGAGGGATGATCTACGGCTACACCTTC